This T cell receptor (beta chain) is from a study of PD-1 blockade in classical Hodgkin lymphoma. Documented time point: newly diagnosed, previously untreated cHL patient sample. It was PBMCs in newly diagnosed, untreated classical Hodgkin lymphoma that served as comparison. The CDR3 contains 13 residues. V lost 6 bases and J 3 bases, leaving 10 bases between the germline ends. Germline V gene data show CDR1 as LNHDA and CDR2 as SQIVND (reference sequence). Study-wide points: Undefined causes, possibly disease activity or prior therapy, underlie the repertoire differences. According to reports, newly diagnosed patients had lower baseline TCR diversity than healthy donors, and relapsed/refractory patients had lower baseline TCR diversity still.

This clone was recorded once. The antigen is undetermined. Clones were sequenced by immunoSEQ multiplex PCR, and TCRdb holds only the in-frame ones, with some missing. The table records 25,000 to 30,000 clones, more than 85% of them present only once. The chain recombines TRBV19 with TRBJ2-3, with D possibly matching TRBD1 (6 bases). This receptor was taken from a human donor with classical Hodgkin lymphoma. The specimen sequenced was peripheral blood mononuclear cells (PBMCs). The CDR3 protein is CASSGRGTDTQYF. DNA for the CDR3: TGTGCCAGTAGCGGCAGGGGAACAGATACGCAGTATTTT.